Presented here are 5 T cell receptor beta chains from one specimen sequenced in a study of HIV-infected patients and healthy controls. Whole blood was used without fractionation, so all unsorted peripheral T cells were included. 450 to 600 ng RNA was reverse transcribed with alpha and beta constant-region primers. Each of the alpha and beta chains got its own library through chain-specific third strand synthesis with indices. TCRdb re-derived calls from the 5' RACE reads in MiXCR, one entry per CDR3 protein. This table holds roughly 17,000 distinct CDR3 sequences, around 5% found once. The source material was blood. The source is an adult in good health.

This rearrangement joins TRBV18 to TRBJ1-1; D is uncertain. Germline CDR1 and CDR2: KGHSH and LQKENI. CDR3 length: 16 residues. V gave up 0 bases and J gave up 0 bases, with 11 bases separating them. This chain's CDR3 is CASSPPFPRVNTEAFF. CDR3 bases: TGTGCCAGCTCACCACCTTTCCCCCGGGTGAACACTGAAGCTTTCTTT.

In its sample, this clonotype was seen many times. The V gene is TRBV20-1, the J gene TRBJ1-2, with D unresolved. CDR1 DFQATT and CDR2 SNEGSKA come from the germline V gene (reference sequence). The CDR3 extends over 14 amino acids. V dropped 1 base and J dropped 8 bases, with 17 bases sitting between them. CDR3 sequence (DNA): TGCAGTGCTAGAGTTTTTGGAGCCTTCGGGGGCTACACCTTC. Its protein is CSARVFGAFGGYTF.

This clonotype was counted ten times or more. DNA of the CDR3: TGTGCCAGCAGCGTAGGGCCGTCGTCAAATCAGCCCCAGCATTTT. It specifies CASSVGPSSNQPQHF. The chain couples TRBV9 to TRBJ1-5, with D unresolved. The CDR3 consists of 15 residues. Germline values: CDR1 SGDLS, CDR2 YYNGEE. V shed 0 bases and J shed 4 bases, with 11 bases lying between them.

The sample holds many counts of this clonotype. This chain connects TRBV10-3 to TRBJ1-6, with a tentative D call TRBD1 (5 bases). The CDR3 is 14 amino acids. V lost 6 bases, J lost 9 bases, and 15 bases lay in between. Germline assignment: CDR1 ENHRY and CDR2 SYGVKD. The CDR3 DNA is TGTGCCATCAGAGGGGATGGCGGCATTTCACCCCTCCACTTT. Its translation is CAIRGDGGISPLHF.

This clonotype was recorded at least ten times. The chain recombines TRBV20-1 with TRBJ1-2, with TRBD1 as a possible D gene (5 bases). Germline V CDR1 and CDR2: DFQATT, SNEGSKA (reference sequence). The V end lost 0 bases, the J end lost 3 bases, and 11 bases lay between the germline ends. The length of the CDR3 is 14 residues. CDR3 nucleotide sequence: TGCAGTGCTAGAGATTCGGACACTCACTATGGCTACACCTTC. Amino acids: CSARDSDTHYGYTF.